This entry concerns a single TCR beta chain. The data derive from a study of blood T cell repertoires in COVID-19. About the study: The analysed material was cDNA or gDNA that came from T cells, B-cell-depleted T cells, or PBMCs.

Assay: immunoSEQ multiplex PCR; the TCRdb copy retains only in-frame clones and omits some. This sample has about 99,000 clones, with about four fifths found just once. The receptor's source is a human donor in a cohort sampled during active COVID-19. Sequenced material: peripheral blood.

The CDR3 DNA reads as TGTGCCAGCAGCCAACAGATGACAGGGAAAGGTGAAAAACTGTTTTTT. Translation: CASSQQMTGKGEKLFF. The chain joins TRBV3-1 (or the pseudogene TRBV3-2) to TRBJ1-4, with TRBD1 matching 7 bases. Germline trimming cut 2 bases from V and 7 bases from J; bases unmatched to any gene: 10. The CDR3 is 16 amino acids. Per germline, CDR1 LGHDT and CDR2 YNNKEL (reference sequence).